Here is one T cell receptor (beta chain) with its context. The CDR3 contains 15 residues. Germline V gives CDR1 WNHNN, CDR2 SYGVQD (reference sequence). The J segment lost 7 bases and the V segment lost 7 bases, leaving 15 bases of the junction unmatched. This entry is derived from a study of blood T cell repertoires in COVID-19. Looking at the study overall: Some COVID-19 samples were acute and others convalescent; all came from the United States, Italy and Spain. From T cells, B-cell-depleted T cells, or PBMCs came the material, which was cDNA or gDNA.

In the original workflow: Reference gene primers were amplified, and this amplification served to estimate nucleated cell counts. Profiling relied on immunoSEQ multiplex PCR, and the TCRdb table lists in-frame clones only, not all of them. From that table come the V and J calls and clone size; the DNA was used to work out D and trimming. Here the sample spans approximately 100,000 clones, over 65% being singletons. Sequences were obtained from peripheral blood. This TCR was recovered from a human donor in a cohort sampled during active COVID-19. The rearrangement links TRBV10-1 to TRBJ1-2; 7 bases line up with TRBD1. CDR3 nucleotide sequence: TGCGCCAGCAAGGGACAGCTCCGGATAAGAGGTGGCTACACCTTC. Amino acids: CASKGQLRIRGGYTF.